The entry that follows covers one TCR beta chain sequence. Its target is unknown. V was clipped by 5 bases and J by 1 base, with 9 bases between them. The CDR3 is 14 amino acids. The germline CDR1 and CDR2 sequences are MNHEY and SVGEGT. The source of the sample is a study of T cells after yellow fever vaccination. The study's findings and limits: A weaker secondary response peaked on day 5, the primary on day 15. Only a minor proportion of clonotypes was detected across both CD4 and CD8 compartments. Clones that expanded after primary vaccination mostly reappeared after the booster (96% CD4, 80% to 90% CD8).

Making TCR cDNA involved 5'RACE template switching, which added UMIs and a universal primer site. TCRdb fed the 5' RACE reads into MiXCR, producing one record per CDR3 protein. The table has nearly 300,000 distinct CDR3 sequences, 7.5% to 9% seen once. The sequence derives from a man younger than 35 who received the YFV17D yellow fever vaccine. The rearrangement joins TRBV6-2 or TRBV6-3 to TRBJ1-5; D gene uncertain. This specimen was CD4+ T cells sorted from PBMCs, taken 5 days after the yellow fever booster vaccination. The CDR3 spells CASSTEPSNQPQHF. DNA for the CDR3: TGTGCCAGCAGTACCGAACCGAGCAATCAGCCCCAGCATTTT.